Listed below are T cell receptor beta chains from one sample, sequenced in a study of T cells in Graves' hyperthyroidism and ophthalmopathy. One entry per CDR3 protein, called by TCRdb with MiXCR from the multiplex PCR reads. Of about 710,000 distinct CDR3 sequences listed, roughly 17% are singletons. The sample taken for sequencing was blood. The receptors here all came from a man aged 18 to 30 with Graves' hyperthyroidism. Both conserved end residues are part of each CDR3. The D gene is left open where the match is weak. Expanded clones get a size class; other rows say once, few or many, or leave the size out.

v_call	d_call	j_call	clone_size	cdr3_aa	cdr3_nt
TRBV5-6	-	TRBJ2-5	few	CASSSMGGIQETQYF	TGTGCCAGCAGCTCAATGGGCGGAATACAAGAGACCCAGTACTTC
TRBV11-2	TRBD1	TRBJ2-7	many	CASSPRTGRNGEQYF	TGTGCCAGCAGCCCCAGGACAGGGAGAAACGGCGAGCAGTACTTC
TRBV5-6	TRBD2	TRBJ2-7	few	CASGLRTRVSYEQYF	TGTGCCAGCGGCCTGAGGACTAGGGTCTCCTACGAGCAGTACTTC
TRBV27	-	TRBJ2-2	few	CASSLFADLTGELFF	TGTGCCAGCAGTTTATTCGCGGATCTCACCGGGGAGCTGTTTTTT
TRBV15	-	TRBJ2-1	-	CATSRDKWQGSHNEQFF	TGTGCCACCAGCAGAGATAAATGGCAGGGAAGTCACAATGAGCAGTTCTTC
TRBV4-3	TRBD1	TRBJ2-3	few	CASSRQDRESDTQYF	TGCGCCAGCAGCCGGCAGGACAGGGAATCAGATACGCAGTATTTT
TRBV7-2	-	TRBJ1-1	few	CASSPFSTEAFF	TGTGCCAGCAGCCCCTTTTCCACTGAAGCTTTCTTT
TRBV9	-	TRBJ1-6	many	CASSASTGSPLHF	TGTGCCAGCAGCGCCTCGACAGGCTCACCCCTCCACTTT
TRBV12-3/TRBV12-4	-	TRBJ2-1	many	CASSYGRSSYNEQFF	TGTGCCAGCAGTTACGGGCGAAGCTCCTACAATGAGCAGTTCTTC
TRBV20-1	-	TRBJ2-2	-	CSARGGQNTGELFF	TGCAGTGCTAGAGGGGGCCAGAACACCGGGGAGCTGTTTTTT
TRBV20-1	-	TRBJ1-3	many	CSGRGNSGNTIYF	TGCAGTGGGAGGGGTAACTCTGGAAACACCATATATTTT
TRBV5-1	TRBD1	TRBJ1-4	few	CASSLRQGQDEKLFF	TGCGCCAGCAGCTTACGACAGGGACAAGATGAAAAACTGTTTTTT
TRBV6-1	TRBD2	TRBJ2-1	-	CASSETGGSLNEQFF	TGTGCCAGCAGTGAAACTGGCGGGAGTTTAAATGAGCAGTTCTTC
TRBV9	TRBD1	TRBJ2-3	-	CASSQTGTGGADTQYF	TGTGCCAGCAGCCAAACCGGGACAGGGGGCGCAGATACGCAGTATTTT
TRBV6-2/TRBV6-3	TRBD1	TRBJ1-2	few	CASRPRWTGGYGYTF	TGTGCCAGCAGACCCCGCTGGACAGGGGGTTATGGCTACACCTTC
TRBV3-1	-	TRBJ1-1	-	CASSRGAWGTEAFF	TGTGCCAGCAGCCGTGGGGCATGGGGTACTGAAGCTTTCTTT
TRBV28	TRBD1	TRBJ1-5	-	CASSSDRDNQPQHF	TGTGCCAGCAGTTCGGACAGGGACAATCAGCCCCAGCATTTT
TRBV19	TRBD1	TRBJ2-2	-	CASSMTGTGELFF	TGTGCCAGTAGTATGACAGGGACCGGGGAGCTGTTTTTT
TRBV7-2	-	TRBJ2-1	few	CASTGLLAKNEQFF	TGTGCCAGCACCGGGCTGTTGGCTAAGAATGAGCAGTTCTTC
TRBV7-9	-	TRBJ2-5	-	CASSLEGFAHF	TGTGCCAGCAGCTTAGAAGGCTTCGCGCACTTC
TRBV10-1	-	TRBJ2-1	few	CASNLVVGSDPYNEQFF	TGCGCCAGCAATCTTGTGGTTGGGAGCGACCCCTACAATGAGCAGTTCTTC
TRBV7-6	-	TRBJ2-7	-	CASSLGDGRYEQYF	TGTGCCAGCAGCTTAGGGGACGGCCGCTACGAGCAGTACTTC
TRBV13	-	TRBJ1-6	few	CASSLVRDSPLHF	TGTGCCAGCAGCTTAGTCCGGGATTCACCCCTCCACTTT
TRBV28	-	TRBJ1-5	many	CASSSPLYQPQHF	TGTGCCAGCAGTTCCCCCTTGTATCAGCCCCAGCATTTT
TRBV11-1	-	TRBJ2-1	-	CASSSGSWDSLKNEQFF	TGTGCCAGCAGCTCAGGCTCGTGGGACTCCCTTAAGAATGAGCAGTTCTTC
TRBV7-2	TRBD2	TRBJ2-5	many	CASSLASGIQETQYF	TGTGCCAGCAGCTTAGCTAGCGGGATCCAAGAGACCCAGTACTTC